Sequencing of this TCR beta chain was carried out in a study of beta chain features in type 1 diabetes listed by TCRdb under 2018. Background for the entire study: No differences in mean age, gender distribution, total cell number or subset yield were found between patients and healthy donors. Regulatory and stem cell-like memory subsets were obtained from only 8 patients and about 8 healthy donors, while naive and central memory subsets were obtained from all 30 or so donors. A total of roughly 98,000,000 sorted cells were examined across all samples, and RNA yield correlated strongly with the number of cells per subset. In the study, TCRB repertoires of sorted circulating CD4+ T cell subsets from recently diagnosed type 1 diabetes patients were compared with those of matched healthy donors.

All of the isolated RNA was reverse transcribed with the High Capacity cDNA Reverse Transcription Kit, so expressed TCRB transcripts were sequenced. Naive, central memory and regulatory T cell samples underwent deep immunoSEQ sequencing, averaging about 3.57 million total reads per sample. After sorted cells were lysed in RLT buffer, RNA was extracted with DNase-treated RNeasy Micro or Mini kits, with the choice depending on cell number. Each cell subset was processed separately to prevent cross-contamination, with patient and healthy donor samples processed together. Using the immunoSEQ multiplex PCR, TCRB sequences were amplified from cDNA into 87-bp fragments spanning the CDR3 region. Sequencing of the amplicons was performed on the Illumina HiSeq platform. Regarding the original processing steps: Synthetic template baselines were used to correct PCR bias computationally, reads within Hamming distance 2 were collapsed together, and singletons that could not be merged were discarded. Reads were aligned against IMGT so that V, D and J genes, CDR3 length and insertions or deletions at six rearrangement sites could be assigned. Within each subset, clonotype counts were normalized to sorted cell number, and only after that were true diversity and Gini coefficients computed with the tcR R package. The overlap coefficient, calculated on TCRB nucleotide sequences, was used to quantify repertoire sharing. Out-of-frame TCRB sequences from naive cells were analyzed to stand in for the pre-selection repertoire. Here the immuneACCESS table is served through TCRdb, limited to in-frame sequences with V and J called. Missing clones are a known gap in these copies; in checked studies unresolved V genes cover under half, and the rest lacks a known reason. That table gives V, J and clone size, and the DNA gave D and trimming. The sample has around 400,000 clones on record, over 10% of them singletons. 0.015% to 0.02% of the sample rests with the top ten.

Its CDR3 holds 15 amino acids, cysteine through phenylalanine. The retained sequence is limited to the CDR3, 45 bases, with the frame set at the first base. V gives up 2 bases and J gives up 2 bases, and the segment between their germline ends measures 12 bases. Via the germline V gene, CDR1 is KGHSH and CDR2 LQKENI. From each donor, a single peripheral blood sample of about 100 mL on average was drawn into heparinised tubes. A BD FACSAria II and a panel including CD45RO, CCR7, CD25, CD127, CD95 and CD27 were used to sort naive, central memory, regulatory and stem cell-like memory CD4+ T cells. A purity above 95% was achieved for all sorted populations. PBMCs were isolated right away by Lymphoprep density gradient centrifugation and were stained directly, without culture. Samples were stained and sorted in pairs, with one healthy donor and one patient per experiment, so that batch effects were minimized.

Turning to this clone: The antigen this receptor binds is unknown. Per-base quality was not reported, and no clone a single base away is much larger than it.

The paper as a whole reports these results and caveats: Naive, central memory and regulatory TCRB repertoires appeared more similar among patients than among healthy donors. Fewer insertions and more nucleotide deletions at VDJ recombination sites were observed in patients with type 1 diabetes, implying thymic rearrangement abnormalities. HLA sub-analyses involved small numbers of individuals, so any influence of HLA type on TCRB rearrangement remained unresolved. In all four CD4+ subsets, TCRB CDR3 length was moderately but significantly shorter in type 1 diabetes patients. PCR might favor shorter templates, but patient and control samples were amplified and corrected together, so any skew would affect both groups equally. Because cDNA was sequenced instead of genomic DNA, activated cells with high expression could be over-represented, although the groups did not differ in activation or CD3 levels.

Specimen: naive CD4+ T cells from blood. Interpreted using the paper, the cell subset or site label stands for: true naive CD4+ T cells. This clonotype was sampled from a man between 18 and 35 years old in good health. The rearrangement combines TRBV18 with TRBJ2-5; TRBD2 is possibly the D segment (5 matching bases). The CDR3 amino acid sequence is: CASSPIQRAQETQYF. The DNA sequence is TGTGCCAGCTCACCAATTCAGAGGGCTCAAGAGACCCAGTACTTC.